The present entry profiles one TCR beta chain with its context. From the RT-PCR reads, TCRdb called clonotypes with MiXCR, one entry per CDR3 protein. The repertoire consists of 550,000 to 750,000 distinct CDR3 sequences, with 12% to 15% occurring once and the leading ten covering 3.6%. This CDR3 spans 18 amino acids. In germline, CDR1 is LGHNA, CDR2 YNFKEQ. J was trimmed by 2 bases and V by 4 bases; bases with no gene match: 13. V is TRBV4-2 and J is TRBJ2-2; 7 bases are a match to TRBD1. This sequence was found in a female donor in good health, serving as a healthy control. Sequencing input: memory CD4+ T cells from blood. The CDR3 nucleotides read TGTGCCAGCAGCCTCACCCCAGGGGGACAGATAAACACCGGGGAGCTGTTTTTT. This gives the protein CASSLTPGGQINTGELFF.